Following are 21 T cell receptor beta chains from one sample sequenced in a study of response to subunit inactivated influenza vaccine. In TCRdb, the RT-PCR reads were re-called with MiXCR into one record per CDR3 protein. The sample consists of more than 500,000 distinct CDR3 sequences, about 10% of them appearing once. These data were also filed under a second study, of T cells expressing NK-cell markers. That work contributes: 5'RACE template switching with UMIs produced the TCR beta cDNA.

The sequenced sample was PBMCs from blood, obtained on the day of vaccination. The receptors shown here come from a man aged 45-65 years who received an inactivated influenza vaccine.

This clonotype has more than one count but fewer than ten. This chain joins TRBV6-1 and TRBJ2-3; D gene ambiguous. V lost 6 bases and J 2 bases, leaving 15 bases between the germline ends. The CDR3 runs to 15 residues. Germline V gene data show CDR1 as MNHNS and CDR2 as SASEGT. The CDR3 loop is CASSPTSVPTDTQYF. CDR3 DNA sequence: TGTGCCAGCAGCCCGACGAGTGTCCCCACAGATACGCAGTATTTT.

J is TRBJ2-7 and V is TRBV5-1; D assignment may be TRBD1 or TRBD2 (5 bases each). This CDR3 spans 12 amino acids. In germline, CDR1 is SGHRS, CDR2 YFSETQ. The V and J ends lost 7 bases and 3 bases respectively, with 11 bases between them. The CDR3 DNA sequence: TGCGCCAGCCGGGGACCCGACTACGAGCAGTACTTC. This gives the protein CASRGPDYEQYF.

Ten or more counts support this clonotype. The chain employs TRBV5-1 and TRBJ2-2, with 9 bases identical to TRBD1. This CDR3 has 15 residues. From germline, CDR1 is SGHRS and CDR2 YFSETQ. The V gene end was trimmed by 4 bases and the J gene end by 7 bases; junction bases not matched to a gene: 8. CDR3 sequence: CASSGTGNIGGELFF. The CDR3 DNA reads as TGCGCCAGCAGCGGGACAGGGAACATTGGCGGGGAGCTGTTTTTT.

This clonotype has just a few counts. The V gene is TRBV27, the J gene TRBJ2-1, with D maybe TRBD1 (5 bases). V was shortened by 5 bases and J by 12 bases, with 17 bases between the two germline ends. Germline CDR1 is MNHEY and CDR2 is SMNVEV (reference sequence). The CDR3 has 13 amino acids. CDR3 amino acids: CASSPNQGFGQFF. CDR3 coding DNA: TGTGCCAGCAGTCCCAACCAGGGTTTTGGGCAGTTCTTC.

In its sample, this clonotype was seen many times. This chain connects TRBV7-6 to TRBJ2-2; no reliable D call. The CDR3 runs to 15 residues. V was cut by 3 bases and J by 0 bases, with 8 bases left in between. From germline, CDR1 is SGHVS and CDR2 FNYEAQ. CDR3 coding DNA: TGTGCCAGCAGCTTGGCAGCCACGAACACCGGGGAGCTGTTTTTT. Protein: CASSLAATNTGELFF. The full variable domain, with the rest looked up from reference TRBV7-6 and TRBJ2-2, is GAGVSQSPRYKVTKRGQDVALRCDPISGHVSLYWYRQALGQGPEFLTYFNYEAQQDKSGLPNDRFSAERPEGSISTLTIQRTEQRDSAMYRCASSLAATNTGELFFGEGSRLTVL.

The chain couples TRBV30 to TRBJ1-5; unclear D gene. This CDR3 contains 15 residues. With 2 bases removed from V and 3 bases from J, the gap between germline ends came to 14 bases. CDR1 is GTSNPN and CDR2 is SVGIG in the germline V gene (reference sequence). CDR3 sequence: CAWSLWGFPNQPQHF. CDR3 bases: TGTGCCTGGAGTTTATGGGGTTTCCCCAATCAGCCCCAGCATTTT.

This clonotype was observed at least ten times. In DNA form, the CDR3 reads TGTGCCAGCCACGGATATACAAACAATCAGCCCCAGCATTTT. Translated: CASHGYTNNQPQHF. The chain carries TRBV28 and TRBJ1-5, with D hard to call. Germline CDR1 is MDHEN and CDR2 is SYDVKM. The V end lost 8 bases, the J end lost 3 bases, and 14 bases lay between the germline ends. This CDR3 has 14 residues.

This clonotype turned up a few times. The rearrangement joins TRBV28 to TRBJ1-5; 9 bases map to TRBD1. This CDR3 is 16 amino acids long. V shed 4 bases and J 1 base; nucleotides not matched to a gene: 5. The V gene's germline CDR1 is MDHEN and CDR2 SYDVKM. Here the CDR3 reads CASSSIQGASNQPQHF. CDR3 bases: TGTGCCAGCAGTTCAATACAGGGGGCCAGCAATCAGCCCCAGCATTTT.

In its sample, this clonotype was seen many times. The chain couples TRBV5-1 to TRBJ2-7; 10 bases are a match to TRBD1. V lost 2 bases and J lost 3; bases outside the gene matches: 8. The CDR3 length is 16 residues. Per germline, CDR1 SGHRS and CDR2 YFSETQ. The chain's CDR3 is CASSFLDRGQLYEQYF. The CDR3 DNA sequence: TGCGCCAGCAGCTTCCTCGACAGGGGGCAGCTCTACGAGCAGTACTTC. Full variable domain (outside the CDR3, taken from reference TRBV5-1 and TRBJ2-7): KAGVTQTPRYLIKTRGQQVTLSCSPISGHRSVSWYQQTPGQGLQFLFEYFSETQRNKGNFPGRFSGRQFSNSRSEMNVSTLELGDSALYLCASSFLDRGQLYEQYFGPGTRLTVT.

In its sample, this clonotype was seen a few times. Written as DNA, the CDR3 is TGTGCCAGCAGCTCCGGGACAGGGGAAGTCGGGGAGCTGTTTTTT. Amino acids: CASSSGTGEVGELFF. The rearrangement links TRBV7-2 to TRBJ2-2; 10 nucleotides align to TRBD1. This CDR3 is built from 15 residues. Trimming removed 4 bases from V and 7 bases from J; junction bases left unmatched: 6. Germline V lookup: CDR1 SGHTA, CDR2 FQGNSA.

This clonotype was counted a single time. The chain carries TRBV28 and TRBJ2-7; D is undetermined. The V gene lost 5 bases and the J gene lost 3 bases, with 26 bases spanning the gap. Germline loops: CDR1 MDHEN, CDR2 SYDVKM. The CDR3 runs 18 residues. The CDR3 sequence is CASSVTFLGRYSNYEQYF. CDR3 in DNA: TGTGCCAGCAGTGTAACCTTCCTGGGCCGCTACTCGAACTACGAGCAGTACTTC. Variable domain in full (rest from reference TRBV28 and TRBJ2-7): DVKVTQSSRYLVKRTGEKVFLECVQDMDHENMFWYRQDPGLGLRLIYFSYDVKMKEKGDIPEGYSVSREKKERFSLILESASTNQTSMYLCASSVTFLGRYSNYEQYFGPGTRLTVT.

This clonotype was observed a few times. The chain couples TRBV4-1 to TRBJ2-5; TRBD1 might be the D (5 bases). CDR3 size: 17 residues. The ends were cut back, 1 base at V and 4 bases at J, with 19 bases in the middle. Germline V gene data show CDR1 as MGHRA and CDR2 as YSYEKL. The CDR3, as DNA: TGCGCCAGCAGCCAAGGTGGCTCCAAAGTCACAGGAGAGACCCAGTACTTC. This translates into CASSQGGSKVTGETQYF.

There are a few counts of this clonotype. The rearrangement joins TRBV12-3 or TRBV12-4 to TRBJ2-3; D possibly corresponds to TRBD2 (6 bases). With 7 bases removed from V and 3 bases from J, the gap between germline ends came to 11 bases. The CDR3 is made up of 13 amino acids. The CDR3 loop reads CASTAGRTDTQYF. CDR3 nucleotides: TGTGCCAGCACCGCGGGGAGGACAGATACGCAGTATTTT.

In its sample, this clonotype was seen a few times. The chain recombines TRBV6-1 with TRBJ1-3; D call uncertain. V lost 8 bases and J lost 4, with 9 bases in between. There are 12 residues in the CDR3. CDR1 is MNHNS, CDR2 SASEGT, per germline. CDR3 sequence (DNA): TGTGCCAGCGGATCCCACGGAAACACCATATATTTT. Encoded protein: CASGSHGNTIYF.

This clonotype showed up just a few times. V is TRBV5-6 and J is TRBJ2-2; the match to TRBD1 covers 7 bases. There are 15 residues in the CDR3. Trimming took 4 bases from V and 2 from J; bases not matched to a gene: 5. The germline V gene has CDR1 SGHDT and CDR2 YYEEEE. The CDR3 nucleotides read TGTGCCAGCAGCCGGGACAGAATCAACACCGGGGAGCTGTTTTTT. This gives the protein CASSRDRINTGELFF.

This clonotype was found a few times. The J gene is TRBJ2-5, the V gene TRBV14; D is unresolved. The CDR3 is 11 amino acids. Trimming left V 2 bases short and J 8 bases short, with 6 bases between. The V gene's germline CDR1 is SGHDN and CDR2 FVKESK. CDR3 nucleotides: TGTGCCAGCAGCCAATGGTCCACCCAGTACTTC. Its protein product is CASSQWSTQYF.

The chain couples TRBV11-2 to TRBJ1-1; 7 bases match TRBD1. Germline loops: CDR1 SGHAT, CDR2 FQNNGV. The CDR3 consists of 14 residues. Unmatched junction bases numbered 9, after V lost 5 bases and J lost 6 bases. The CDR3: CASSKGAANPEAFF. The CDR3 bases are TGTGCCAGCAGCAAGGGGGCGGCTAACCCTGAAGCTTTCTTT. Looking up the rest from reference TRBV11-2 and TRBJ1-1 gives the full variable domain: EAGVAQSPRYKIIEKRQSVAFWCNPISGHATLYWYQQILGQGPKLLIQFQNNGVVDDSQLPKDRFSAERLKGVDSTLKIQPAKLEDSAVYLCASSKGAANPEAFFGQGTRLTVV.

There are many counts of this clonotype. The chain is built from TRBV5-1 and TRBJ1-5; D gene uncertain. Germline V CDR1 and CDR2: SGHRS, YFSETQ. With 0 bases removed from V and 3 bases from J, the gap between germline ends came to 16 bases. This CDR3 has 17 residues. This CDR3 reads CASSLVLGRKFNQPQHF. DNA for the CDR3: TGCGCCAGCAGCTTGGTCTTAGGACGGAAGTTCAATCAGCCCCAGCATTTT.

This clonotype was detected ten times or more. The rearrangement uses TRBV16 and TRBJ1-1; D not resolved. Germline V gene lookup returns CDR1 KGHSY and CDR2 FQNENV. The CDR3 length is 16 residues. The V end lost 2 bases, the J end lost 0 bases, and 13 bases lay between the germline ends. CDR3 DNA sequence: TGTGCCAGCAGCCAAGTACTGGTGGGCATGAACACTGAAGCTTTCTTT. Its protein is CASSQVLVGMNTEAFF.

J is TRBJ2-2 and V is TRBV29-1, with 10 bases lining up with TRBD1. Germline assignment: CDR1 SQVTM and CDR2 ANQGSEA. This CDR3 has 14 residues. V lost 4 bases, J lost 4 bases, and 3 bases stayed unmatched. CDR3 protein: CSVVGTGATGELFF. CDR3 DNA sequence: TGCAGCGTTGTGGGGACAGGGGCCACCGGGGAGCTGTTTTTT.

This clonotype was observed a handful of times. This chain connects TRBV7-9 to TRBJ2-1, with D maybe TRBD2 (5 bases). The CDR3 spans 14 residues. Between the trimmed V and J ends, which lost 5 bases and 5 bases, there was a span of 13 bases. CDR1 and CDR2 from the germline V gene are SEHNR and FQNEAQ (reference sequence). CDR3: CASSTRGYNNEQFF. The CDR3 bases are TGTGCCAGCAGCACCCGAGGGTATAACAATGAGCAGTTCTTC.